This T cell receptor (beta chain) came from a study of CD4+ T cells in melanoma. Study-level results: A reported correlation linked neoantigen-specific CD4+ T cells to CD8+, macrophage and B cell function. Reportedly, melanoma neoantigen-specific CD4+ T cells showed varied differentiation states.

In regard to this clone: The antigen is not known. Other DNA sequences in this sample translate to the same CDR3.

Data came from immunoSEQ multiplex PCR; TCRdb stores just in-frame clones and leaves some out. This sample carries about 110,000 clones, around 92% of them seen once, and the ten largest clones take roughly 3.5%. V dropped 2 bases and J dropped 0; count of bases not matched to a gene: 0. The CDR3 has 14 amino acids. Germline V gives CDR1 MNHEY, CDR2 SMNVEV (reference sequence). The chain combines TRBV27 with TRBJ1-2; 7 bases fit TRBD1. This clonotype was sampled from a human donor with melanoma. The sequenced material came from peripheral blood. As DNA, the CDR3 is TGTGCCAGCAGTTTAACAGGGGCTAACTATGGCTACACCTTC. Encoded protein: CASSLTGANYGYTF.